This T cell receptor (beta chain) was sequenced in a study of response to subunit inactivated influenza vaccine. The study, taken as a whole, reports: Authors suggested each seasonal flu vaccination may recruit only limited numbers of new T cells.

TCRdb called the RT-PCR reads again in MiXCR, with one record for every CDR3 protein. The sample holds about 570,000 distinct CDR3 sequences, around 11% seen once. This clonotype occurred a few times. The antigen is not known. These data also featured in a second study, about T cells expressing NK-cell markers. Per that paper: Researchers built TCR beta cDNA using 5'RACE template switching with UMIs. Seven of the eight sequenced donors were classified as HCMV-seropositive, and one was classified as seronegative. Topping the CD3+CD56-NKG2C+ fraction as well were these clonotypes, in four donors.

The material was PBMCs from blood, obtained on the day of vaccination. The sequence was obtained from a middle-aged man who received an inactivated influenza vaccine.

The CDR3 coding sequence is TGTGCCAGCAGCCAAGTGACCGGCAGCAGCTATGGCTACACCTTC. It encodes CASSQVTGSSYGYTF. V and J are TRBV3-1 and TRBJ1-2; D unresolved. Trimming removed 1 base from V and 4 bases from J, with 13 bases in between. This CDR3 is built from 15 residues. Germline CDR1 reads LGHDT; CDR2 reads YNNKEL (reference sequence).